This T cell receptor beta chain was captured by sequencing in a study of CD8 T cells in ankylosing spondylitis. V shed 4 bases and J shed 2 bases, with 19 bases lying between them. CDR3 size: 17 residues. Per the germline V gene, CDR1 is LGHDT and CDR2 is YNNKEL (reference sequence). This clonotype was counted at least ten times. TCRdb analysed the 5' RACE reads with MiXCR anew, one entry per CDR3 protein. The sample gives approximately 240,000 distinct CDR3 sequences, 20% to 30% of which show up once; over 0.55% is in the top ten. The origin of this receptor is a male donor with ankylosing spondylitis or in good health (not recorded which). The genes are TRBV3-1 and TRBJ2-3; D might be TRBD1 or TRBD2, each matching 5 bases. What was sequenced was blood, either unsorted or a sorted T cell fraction (not recorded which). As DNA, the CDR3 is TGTGCCAGCAGCCCCACCCCGGGACGGGGCCTCACAGATACGCAGTATTTT. Translation gives CASSPTPGRGLTDTQYF.